This T cell receptor beta chain was identified in a study of T cells in tumors after PD-1 blockade. Study information: Some patients also took daily vismodegib 150 mg during anti-PD-1 treatment.

V gave up 2 bases and J gave up 8 bases; unmatched junction bases: 7. Looked up from germline, CDR1 is PRHDT and CDR2 is FYEKMQ (reference sequence). The CDR3 length is 15 residues. The method was immunoSEQ multiplex PCR; TCRdb's version includes in-frame clones alone and lacks a portion of them. Here the sample spans 10,000 to 15,000 clones, about 62% being singletons. The chain recombines TRBV13 with TRBJ2-1, with 9 bases fitting TRBD2. This specimen consisted of tumor tissue, obtained before anti-PD-1 treatment. The source of this sequence is a human donor with cutaneous squamous cell carcinoma. For the CDR3, the DNA is TGTGCCAGCAGCTTAATTAGTAGCGGGAGCGATGAGCAGTTCTTC. This translates into CASSLISSGSDEQFF.